The T cell receptor (beta chain) under discussion was sequenced for a study of T cell changes during pregnancy in multiple sclerosis (dated 2019 in TCRdb). Concerning the study at large: The study looked at changes in the T cell repertoire across pregnancy in women with multiple sclerosis.

Library generation was performed with the immunoSEQ multiplex PCR assay. What TCRdb holds here is the immuneACCESS table cut down to in-frame rearrangements. Part of the clones is not present; checked against another copy, under half of the missing clones reflect an unresolved V gene, and the others are unexplained. The sample table lists 20,000 to 25,000 clones, just over 90% of them with a count of one. Of the sample, about 0.6% is held by the ten largest clones. A word on this clone: Its antigen is still unknown. No base quality values were provided; no much bigger clone lies one nucleotide off.

Here V drops 6 bases and J drops 6 bases, and the junction holds 7 bases not matched to any gene. The germline V gene yields MNHEY for CDR1 and SVGAGI for CDR2. The CDR3 runs 13 amino acids, cysteine and phenylalanine included. Solely the CDR3 DNA is kept, with 39 bases framed from the first base. The input for sequencing was CD4+ T cells from peripheral blood mononuclear cells, taken after pregnancy. This chain is built from TRBV6-5 and TRBJ1-2; 7 bases in the middle match TRBD1. The receptor's source is a female donor in good health, enrolled as a control in a pregnancy study. For the CDR3, the sequence is CASRIGTVDGYTF. The nucleotide sequence reads as follows: TGTGCCAGCAGGATCGGGACAGTGGATGGCTACACCTTC.